This T cell receptor beta chain was profiled in a study of shared clonotypes between healthy human individuals. Findings and limits, study-wide: Naive CD4 clonotypes overlapped across several donors at about 5.3%. An anticipated effect of sequencing depth on clonotype sharing among donors was recognized.

The data were produced by immunoSEQ multiplex PCR, yet TCRdb's version contains in-frame clones alone and is incomplete. The table has about 1.5 million clones, around 95% seen once; the top ten hold 1.2%. The CDR3 has 18 amino acids. CDR1 is LGHNA, CDR2 YSLEER, per germline. Trimming pared 0 bases from V and 1 base from J, leaving 15 bases between. In regard to this clone: No antigen is known for it.

The healthy adult donors were HIV-negative and reported no recent acute infections or vaccinations. Subsets obtained from CD4+ cells comprised CD45RA+ naive and CD45RA-negative memory cells. Sequencing input: naive CD4+ T cells sorted from blood. Subset defined: CD45RA+ positively selected. The chain couples TRBV4-3 to TRBJ2-2, with D uncertain. The TCR originated in a man aged 25 to 40 in good health. The CDR3 DNA is TGCGCCAGCAGCCAAGATCTGATCGCAGGCAGGAACACCGGGGAGCTGTTTTTT. It is translated as CASSQDLIAGRNTGELFF.